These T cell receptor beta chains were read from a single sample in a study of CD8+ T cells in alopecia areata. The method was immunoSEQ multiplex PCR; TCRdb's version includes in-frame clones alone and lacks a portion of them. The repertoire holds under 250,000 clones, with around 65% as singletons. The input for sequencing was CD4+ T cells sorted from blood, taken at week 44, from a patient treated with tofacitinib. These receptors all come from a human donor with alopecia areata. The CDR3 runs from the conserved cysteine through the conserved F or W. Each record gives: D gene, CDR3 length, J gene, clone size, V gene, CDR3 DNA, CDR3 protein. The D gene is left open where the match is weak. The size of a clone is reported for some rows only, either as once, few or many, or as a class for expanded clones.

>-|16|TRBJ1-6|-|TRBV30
TGTGCCTGGAGTCTTGGGGGGAGCTCCTATAATTCACCCCTCCACTTT
CAWSLGGSSYNSPLHF
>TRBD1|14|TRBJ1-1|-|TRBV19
TGTGCCAGTAGCCCGGACAGGGTGGGCACTGAAGCTTTCTTT
CASSPDRVGTEAFF
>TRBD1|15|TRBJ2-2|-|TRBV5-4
TGTGCCAGCAGTCGGGACAGGGGCTTTTCCGGGGAGCTGTTTTTT
CASSRDRGFSGELFF
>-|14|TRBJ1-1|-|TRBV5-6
TGTGCCAGCAGCTTGGTAGGGGCACACACTGAAGCTTTCTTT
CASSLVGAHTEAFF
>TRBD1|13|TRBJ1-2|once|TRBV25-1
TGTGCCAGCCGAGCCGGGACAGCTTATGGCTACACCTTC
CASRAGTAYGYTF
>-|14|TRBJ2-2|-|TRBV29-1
TGCAGCGTGGCGGTCGGCATACACACCGGGGAGCTGTTTTTT
CSVAVGIHTGELFF
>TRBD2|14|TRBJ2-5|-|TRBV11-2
TGTGCCAGCAGCTTGACTAGCGGGGAAGAGACCCAGTACTTC
CASSLTSGEETQYF
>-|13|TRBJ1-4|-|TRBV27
TGTGCCAGCGGGGGGCTAGGTAATGAAAAACTGTTTTTT
CASGGLGNEKLFF
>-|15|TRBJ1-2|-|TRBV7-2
TGTGCCAGCAGCCCAACCCGGGAATCCCCCTATGGCTACACCTTC
CASSPTRESPYGYTF
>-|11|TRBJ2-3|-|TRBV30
TGTGCCTGGAACCTGGCCCCCATCCAGTATTTT
CAWNLAPIQYF
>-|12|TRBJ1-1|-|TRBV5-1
TGCGCCAGCAGCTTGGTCCAGGGGGAAGCTTTCTTT
CASSLVQGEAFF
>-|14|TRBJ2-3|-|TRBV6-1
TGTGCCAGCAGTGGCCCTCCACTATCAGATACGCAGTATTTT
CASSGPPLSDTQYF
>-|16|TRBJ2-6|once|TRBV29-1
TGCAGCGTTGAAGCAACACGGATCTCTGGGGCCAACGTCCTGACTTTC
CSVEATRISGANVLTF
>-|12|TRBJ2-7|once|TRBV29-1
TGCAGCGTATTAGGGGGGACCTACGAGCAGTACTTC
CSVLGGTYEQYF
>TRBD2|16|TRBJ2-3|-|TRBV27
TGTGCCAGCAGTTCTCCGGGGGGGCTAAACACAGATACGCAGTATTTT
CASSSPGGLNTDTQYF
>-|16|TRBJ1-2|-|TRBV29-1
TGCAGCGTCCGGAATGTCCACCCGTCAGCTAACTATGGCTACACCTTC
CSVRNVHPSANYGYTF
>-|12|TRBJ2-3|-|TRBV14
TGTGCCAGCAGCCACAGGGCAGATACGCAGTATTTT
CASSHRADTQYF
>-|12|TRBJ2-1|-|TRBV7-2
TGTGCCAGCAGCCCTCCGCGTGGAGGGCGGTTCTTC
CASSPPRGGRFF
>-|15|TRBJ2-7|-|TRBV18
TGTGCCAGCTCACCTAAATCCCCGGGGGACTACGAGCAGTACTTC
CASSPKSPGDYEQYF
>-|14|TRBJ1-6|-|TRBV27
TGTGCCAGCAGTTTAGGCCCGAGAGATTCACCCCTCCACTTT
CASSLGPRDSPLHF
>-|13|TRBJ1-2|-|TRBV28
TGTGCCAGCAGCCGAGGGACGGCAGATGGCTACACCTTC
CASSRGTADGYTF
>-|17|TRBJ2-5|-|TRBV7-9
TGTGCCAGCAGCCAGCTACCCGGGACCAGCCATAAAGAGACCCAGTACTTC
CASSQLPGTSHKETQYF
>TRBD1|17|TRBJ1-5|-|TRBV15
TGTGCCACCAGCGGCGAGAGAGGGGACAGGATCAATCAGCCCCAGCATTTT
CATSGERGDRINQPQHF
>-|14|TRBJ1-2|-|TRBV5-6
TGTGCCAGCAGCTTGTCGCGGGGACCCTATGGCTACACCTTC
CASSLSRGPYGYTF
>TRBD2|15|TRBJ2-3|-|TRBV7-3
TGTGCCAGCAGCCCGCGGGGGGGAAGCACAGATACGCAGTATTTT
CASSPRGGSTDTQYF
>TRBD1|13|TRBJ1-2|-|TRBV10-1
TGCGCCAGCTCCTGGGACAGGGCTCATGGCTACACCTTC
CASSWDRAHGYTF
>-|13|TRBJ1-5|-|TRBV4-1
TGCGCCAGCAGCCAAGACCGTTCTTTACCCCAGCATTTT
CASSQDRSLPQHF
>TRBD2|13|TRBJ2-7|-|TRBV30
TGTGCCTGGAGTGCACTAGCGGGGGGCGAGCAGTACTTC
CAWSALAGGEQYF
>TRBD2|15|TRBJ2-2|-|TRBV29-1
TGCAGCGTTGGGCTAGCGGGGGGTGTGACCGGGGAGCTGTTTTTT
CSVGLAGGVTGELFF
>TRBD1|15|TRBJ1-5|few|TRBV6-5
TGTGCCAGCAGTCGGTTTGGGACAGGCGCTCAGCCCCAGCATTTT
CASSRFGTGAQPQHF
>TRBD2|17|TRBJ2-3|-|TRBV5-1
TGCGCCAGCAGCTTGGTGGGACTAGCGGGTCCCACAGATACGCAGTATTTT
CASSLVGLAGPTDTQYF
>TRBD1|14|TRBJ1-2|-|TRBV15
TGTGCCACCAGCAGACACAGGGGAAACTATGGCTACACCTTC
CATSRHRGNYGYTF
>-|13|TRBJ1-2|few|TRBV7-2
TGTGCCAGCAGCTTGGGGTCCCGCTATGGCTACACCTTC
CASSLGSRYGYTF
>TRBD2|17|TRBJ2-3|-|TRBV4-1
TGCGCCAGCAGCACCGCTCCAGCGGGGGGCGGCACAGATACGCAGTATTTT
CASSTAPAGGGTDTQYF
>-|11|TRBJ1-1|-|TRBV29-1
TGCAGCGTTGTAAAGGGGACTGAAGCTTTCTTT
CSVVKGTEAFF
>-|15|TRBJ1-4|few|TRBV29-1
TGCAGCGTTGAAGGAACGGCAGCAACTAATGAAAAACTGTTTTTT
CSVEGTAATNEKLFF
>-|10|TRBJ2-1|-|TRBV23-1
TGCGCCAGCAGTCAACATATGCAGTTCTTC
CASSQHMQFF
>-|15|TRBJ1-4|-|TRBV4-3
TGCGCCAGCAGCCAAGAGTACAACTTGGGAGAAAAACTGTTTTTT
CASSQEYNLGEKLFF
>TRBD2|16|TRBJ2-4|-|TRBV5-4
TGTGCCAGCAGCTTTGGGGGGGGAATAGCCAAAAACATTCAGTACTTC
CASSFGGGIAKNIQYF
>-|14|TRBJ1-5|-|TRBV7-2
TGTGCCAGCAGCTTAGCAGCCAGTAATCAGCCCCAGCATTTT
CASSLAASNQPQHF
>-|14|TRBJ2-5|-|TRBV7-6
TGTGCCAGCAGCTTAGTGGGGGTCCAAGAGACCCAGTACTTC
CASSLVGVQETQYF
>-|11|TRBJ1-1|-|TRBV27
TGTGCCAGCAGTTTGGGCAGAGAAGCTTTCTTT
CASSLGREAFF
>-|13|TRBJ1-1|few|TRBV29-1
TGCAGCGTTGGTGAACAGCTGAACACTGAAGCTTTCTTT
CSVGEQLNTEAFF
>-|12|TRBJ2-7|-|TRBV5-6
TGTGCCAGCAGCTGGGTGTCACACGAGCAGTACTTC
CASSWVSHEQYF
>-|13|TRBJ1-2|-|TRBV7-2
TGTGCCAGCAGCTTGGAGGGGGAGGTGGGCTACACCTTC
CASSLEGEVGYTF